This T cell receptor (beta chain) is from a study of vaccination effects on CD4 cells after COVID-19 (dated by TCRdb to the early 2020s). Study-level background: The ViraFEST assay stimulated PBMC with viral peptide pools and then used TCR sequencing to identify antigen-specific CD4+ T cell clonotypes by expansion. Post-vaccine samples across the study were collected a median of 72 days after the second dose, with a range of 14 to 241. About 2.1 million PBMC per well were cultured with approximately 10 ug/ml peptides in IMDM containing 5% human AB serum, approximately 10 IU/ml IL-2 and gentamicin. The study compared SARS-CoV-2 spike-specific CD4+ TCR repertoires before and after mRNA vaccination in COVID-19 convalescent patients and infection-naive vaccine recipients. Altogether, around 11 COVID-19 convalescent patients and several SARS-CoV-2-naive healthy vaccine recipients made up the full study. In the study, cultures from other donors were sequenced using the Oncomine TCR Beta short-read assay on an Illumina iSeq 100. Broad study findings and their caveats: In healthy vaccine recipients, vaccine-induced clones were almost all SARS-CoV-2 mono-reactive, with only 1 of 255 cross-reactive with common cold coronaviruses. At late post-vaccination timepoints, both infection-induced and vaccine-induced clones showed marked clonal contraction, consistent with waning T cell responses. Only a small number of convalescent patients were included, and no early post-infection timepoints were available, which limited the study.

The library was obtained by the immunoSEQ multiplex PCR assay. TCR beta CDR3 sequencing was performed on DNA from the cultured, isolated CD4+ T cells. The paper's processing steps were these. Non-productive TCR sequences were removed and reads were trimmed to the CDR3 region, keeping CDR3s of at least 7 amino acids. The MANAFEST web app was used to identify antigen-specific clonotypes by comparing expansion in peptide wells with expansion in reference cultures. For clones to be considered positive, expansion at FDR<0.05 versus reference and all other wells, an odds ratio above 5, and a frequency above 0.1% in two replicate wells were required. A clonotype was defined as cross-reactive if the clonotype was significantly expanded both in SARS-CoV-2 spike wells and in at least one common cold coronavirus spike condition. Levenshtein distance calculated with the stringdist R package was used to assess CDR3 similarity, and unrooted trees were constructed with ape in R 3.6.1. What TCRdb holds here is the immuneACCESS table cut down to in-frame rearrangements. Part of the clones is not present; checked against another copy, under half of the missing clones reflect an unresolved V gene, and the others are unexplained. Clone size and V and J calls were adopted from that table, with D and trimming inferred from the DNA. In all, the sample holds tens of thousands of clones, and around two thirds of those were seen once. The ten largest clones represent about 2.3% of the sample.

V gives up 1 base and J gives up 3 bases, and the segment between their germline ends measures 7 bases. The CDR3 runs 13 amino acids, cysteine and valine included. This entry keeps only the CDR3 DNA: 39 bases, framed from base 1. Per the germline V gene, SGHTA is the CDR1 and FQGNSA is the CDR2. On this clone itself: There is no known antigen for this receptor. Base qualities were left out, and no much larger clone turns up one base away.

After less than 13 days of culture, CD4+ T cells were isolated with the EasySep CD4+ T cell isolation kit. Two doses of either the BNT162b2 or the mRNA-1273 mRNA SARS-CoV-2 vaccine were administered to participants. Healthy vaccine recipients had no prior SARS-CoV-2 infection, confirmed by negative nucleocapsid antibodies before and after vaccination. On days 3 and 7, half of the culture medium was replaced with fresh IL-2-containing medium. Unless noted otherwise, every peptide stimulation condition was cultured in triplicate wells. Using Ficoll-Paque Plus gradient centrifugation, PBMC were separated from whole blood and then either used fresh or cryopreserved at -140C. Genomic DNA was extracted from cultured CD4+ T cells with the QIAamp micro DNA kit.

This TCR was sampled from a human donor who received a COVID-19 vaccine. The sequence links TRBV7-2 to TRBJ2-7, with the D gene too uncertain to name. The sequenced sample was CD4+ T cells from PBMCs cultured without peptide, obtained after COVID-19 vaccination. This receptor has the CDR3 CASSLGVSYEQYV. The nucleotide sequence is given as TGTGCCAGCAGCTTAGGGGTTAGCTACGAGCAGTACGTC.